Listed below are T cell receptor beta chains from one sample, sequenced in a study of CD8 T cells in seronegative destructive rheumatoid arthritis. Assay used: immunoSEQ multiplex PCR; TCRdb lists only in-frame clones, some missing. Among some 4,100 clones listed, approximately 72% were seen once. What was sequenced was CD8+ T cells from blood. These receptors were collected from a woman aged 50 or older with seronegative destructive rheumatoid arthritis. Both conserved end residues are part of each CDR3. The order of the fields is J gene, clone size, V gene, D gene, CDR3 DNA, CDR3 protein. D genes are given only for firm matches. Clone size is not always given. Where it is, it says once, few, many or a class for expanded clones.

TRBJ2-6 | few | TRBV30 | NA | TGTGCCTGTTGGGACCCAGGGGAATCTGGGGCCAACGTCCTGACTTTC | CACWDPGESGANVLTF
TRBJ2-1 | NA | TRBV27 | NA | TGTGCCAGCAGTTTAAGCGCTGGTTCCTACAATGAGCAGTTCTTC | CASSLSAGSYNEQFF
TRBJ1-2 | NA | TRBV9 | TRBD1 | TGTGCCAGCAGCGCGACAGGGAATGGCTACACCTTC | CASSATGNGYTF
TRBJ2-7 | NA | TRBV27 | NA | TGTGCCAGCAGTCGCTCACAGGTGTACGAGCAGTACTTC | CASSRSQVYEQYF
TRBJ2-3 | NA | TRBV27 | TRBD2 | TGTGCCAGCAGTCCGGGAGCGGGGGGGCAGGATACGCAGTATTTT | CASSPGAGGQDTQYF
TRBJ1-5 | few | TRBV5-1 | TRBD1 | TGCGCCAGCAGCTTGTGGACAGGAGAAAATCAGCCCCAGCATTTT | CASSLWTGENQPQHF
TRBJ2-7 | NA | TRBV7-9 | TRBD1 | TGTGCCAGCAGCTTAGGGACAGGGACCTACGAGCAGTACTTC | CASSLGTGTYEQYF
TRBJ2-7 | NA | TRBV29-1 | TRBD1 | TGCAGCGTTGAGAGCGGGGTCGGACAGGGGGCCTACGAGCAGTACTTC | CSVESGVGQGAYEQYF
TRBJ2-7 | NA | TRBV7-3 | TRBD2 | TGTGCCAGCAGCTTAGCGAGTCCCGGGACTAGCGGGGGGGCCCGAGTGTACGAGCAGTACTTC | CASSLASPGTSGGARVYEQYF
TRBJ1-6 | NA | TRBV27 | NA | TGTGCCAGCAGTTTTCGGGGGAGTAATTCACCCCTCCACTTT | CASSFRGSNSPLHF
TRBJ2-3 | NA | TRBV6-6 | TRBD2 | TGTGCCAGCAGTAAGACTAGCGGGGAGAGCACAGATACGCAGTATTTT | CASSKTSGESTDTQYF
TRBJ2-7 | NA | TRBV11-2 | NA | TGTGCCAGCAGCTCCCTCCAGGCCTACGAGCAGTACTTC | CASSSLQAYEQYF
TRBJ2-6 | NA | TRBV7-2 | TRBD1 | TGTGCCAGCAGCTTATCGGGACAGGGATACTCTGGGGCCAACGTCCTGACTTTC | CASSLSGQGYSGANVLTF
TRBJ2-7 | few | TRBV29-1 | NA | TGCAGCGTTGTTCGGGGTAACGAGCAGTACTTC | CSVVRGNEQYF
TRBJ2-3 | NA | TRBV28 | TRBD2 | TGTGCCAGCAGTTTACGACTAGCGGGGGGTCCGCCCAACACAGATACGCAGTATTTT | CASSLRLAGGPPNTDTQYF
TRBJ2-1 | NA | TRBV30 | NA | TGTGCCTGGAGTCCACCACGAACTACACCCGAGCAGTTCTTC | CAWSPPRTTPEQFF
TRBJ2-5 | NA | TRBV25-1 | NA | TGTGCCAGCAGTGAATATAGGGGGTTAGAGACCCAGTACTTC | CASSEYRGLETQYF
TRBJ2-3 | NA | TRBV2 | NA | TGTGCCAGCAGTGATGGCGGGGCAGATACGCAGTATTTT | CASSDGGADTQYF
TRBJ2-7 | NA | TRBV7-9 | TRBD2 | TGTGCCAGCAGCTTCGTCAGGCGAAGCGGGGGGAGCTACGAGCAGTACTTC | CASSFVRRSGGSYEQYF
TRBJ2-7 | NA | TRBV5-1 | NA | TGCGCCAGCAGCTTTAGGGGGATTGGCGAGCAGTACTTC | CASSFRGIGEQYF
TRBJ2-1 | few | TRBV6-5 | NA | TGTGCCAGCAGTTACGCAGGGGGGAATGAGCAGTTCTTC | CASSYAGGNEQFF
TRBJ2-1 | NA | TRBV27 | NA | TGTGCCAGCAGTTCCCTAGGGTTCGGGAGAATTAATGAGCAGTTCTTC | CASSSLGFGRINEQFF
TRBJ2-1 | NA | TRBV6-1 | NA | TGTGCCAGCAGTGGCTATACCTACAATGAGCAGTTCTTC | CASSGYTYNEQFF
TRBJ2-3 | NA | TRBV9 | TRBD2 | TGTGCCAGCAGCGTAGAGGAGCGGGGGGGCCGATTCACAGATACGCAGTATTTT | CASSVEERGGRFTDTQYF
TRBJ2-7 | NA | TRBV15 | TRBD1 | TGTGCCACCAGCAGGGGTCGACAGGGGGCTTCTTACGAGCAGTACTTC | CATSRGRQGASYEQYF
TRBJ1-5 | once | TRBV5-1 | NA | TGCGCCAGCAGCAAGACAGGCCCAGGGAGCAATCAGCCCCAGCATTTT | CASSKTGPGSNQPQHF
TRBJ2-7 | NA | TRBV28 | NA | TGTGCCAGCAGTTTAGGTCCCGCTAGCTCCTACGAGCAGTACTTC | CASSLGPASSYEQYF
TRBJ1-1 | NA | TRBV9 | TRBD1 | TGTGCCAGCAGCGTAGAAGGGGGCGTTACGAACACTGAAGCTTTCTTT | CASSVEGGVTNTEAFF
TRBJ1-2 | NA | TRBV2 | TRBD1 | TGTGCCAGCAGAAGACAGGGAGTTAACTATGGCTACACCTTC | CASRRQGVNYGYTF
TRBJ2-7 | few | TRBV18 | TRBD2 | TGTGCCAGCTCGGAAAAGAGCGGGGCCTCCTACGAGCAGTACTTC | CASSEKSGASYEQYF
TRBJ2-7 | NA | TRBV5-1 | TRBD2 | TGCGCCAGCAGCTTATCTCGGGGGGGATCCTACGAGCAGTACTTC | CASSLSRGGSYEQYF
TRBJ1-1 | NA | TRBV6-5 | NA | TGTGCCAGCAGTTACTCCGTCGGCACTGAAGCTTTCTTT | CASSYSVGTEAFF